The present T cell receptor beta chain was sequenced within a study of T cells in tumors after PD-1 blockade. Overall study: Prior checkpoint blockade, systemic immunosuppressant use, or anti-cancer therapy within 4 weeks excluded patients. Mean per blood sample: about 100,000 templates (roughly 22,000-270,000), approximately 37,000 unique clonotypes.

In germline, CDR1 is SGHRS, CDR2 YFSETQ. The CDR3 runs to 14 residues. The V end lost 2 bases, the J end lost 3 bases, and 11 bases lay between the germline ends. Only in-frame clones appear in the TCRdb table, and some are missing; sequencing was by immunoSEQ multiplex PCR. The sample has around 35,000 clones, roughly 76% seen once. As concerns this clone: Its antigen is unknown.

Genomic DNA template from tumor biopsies or peripheral blood, roughly 616 ng to 6,004 ng input. Study-level results: Roughly 40% of tumor TCR clonotypes were also found in blood.

Sequences were derived from PBMCs, sampled after anti-PD-1 treatment. This TCR was sampled from a human donor with basal cell carcinoma. This chain connects TRBV5-1 to TRBJ1-2; tentative D call: TRBD1 (6 bases). The CDR3 nucleotides read TGCGCCAGCAGCTTCAAGGGGGGGCACTATGGCTACACCTTC. Translated: CASSFKGGHYGYTF.